This is a list of T cell receptor beta chains from one sample in a study of blood T cell repertoires in COVID-19. Data came from immunoSEQ multiplex PCR; TCRdb stores just in-frame clones and leaves some out. The sample contains about 140,000 clones, almost 90% of which appear only once. Sequenced sample: peripheral blood. These receptors all come from a man aged 50 to 60 with active or convalescent COVID-19. The CDR3 runs from the conserved cysteine through the conserved F or W. The order of the fields is J gene, V gene, D gene, clone size, CDR3 DNA, CDR3 protein. D genes are given only for firm matches. Rows give clone size only sometimes, using once, few, many, or a class for an expanded clone.

>TRBJ1-2|TRBV28|TRBD1|.
TGTGCCAGCAGTTTGGAGGGGGCGCGAGGCTACACCTTC
CASSLEGARGYTF
>TRBJ2-7|TRBV6-2/TRBV6-3|.|.
TGTGCCAGCAGTTATGTCACGGGGCGGGATTACTACGAGCAGTACTTC
CASSYVTGRDYYEQYF
>TRBJ2-2|TRBV4-2|.|.
TGTGCCAGCAGCCAAGATTTAGGCAGACCGGGAAAGAGAACCGGGGAGCTGTTTTTT
CASSQDLGRPGKRTGELFF
>TRBJ2-3|TRBV28|TRBD2|.
TGTGCCAGCGTACGGGGGGGAGGGACCCTCACAGATACGCAGTATTTT
CASVRGGGTLTDTQYF
>TRBJ1-3|TRBV4-3|.|.
TGCGCCAGCAAAGAATACGGAGCCGCTGGAAACACCATATATTTT
CASKEYGAAGNTIYF
>TRBJ1-1|TRBV13|.|once
TGTGCCAGCAGCTTAGGAGACAGTTTGAACACTGAAGCTTTCTTT
CASSLGDSLNTEAFF
>TRBJ1-5|TRBV11-2|.|.
TGTGCCAGCAGCTTACAGGGGCCCAAACAGCCCCAGCATTTT
CASSLQGPKQPQHF
>TRBJ2-7|TRBV12-3/TRBV12-4|.|.
TGTGCCAGCAGTTTGCGGAGGCGCTACGAGCAGTACTTC
CASSLRRRYEQYF
>TRBJ1-2|TRBV5-1|.|.
TGCGCCAGCAGCTTGAGTAGCTTAAGTCGCTACACCTTC
CASSLSSLSRYTF
>TRBJ2-7|TRBV24-1|.|.
TGTGCCACCAGTGATAGCAGGGCGTACGAGCAGTACTTC
CATSDSRAYEQYF
>TRBJ2-3|TRBV29-1|TRBD1|.
TGCAGCGTTGTAGAGGGGGCGGGTACGCAGTATTTT
CSVVEGAGTQYF
>TRBJ1-6|TRBV27|TRBD1|.
TGTGCCAGCAGTCGTTTTATAGTGACAGGGGATGATTCACCCCTCCACTTT
CASSRFIVTGDDSPLHF
>TRBJ2-7|TRBV30|.|.
TGTGCCTGGAGTTACCCCCCGCGGCTAGGAAGGACCTACGAGCAGTACTTC
CAWSYPPRLGRTYEQYF
>TRBJ2-7|TRBV7-8|.|.
TGTGCCAGCAGCTTAGTGGGGGCCCCTAGCTCCTACGAGCAGTACTTC
CASSLVGAPSSYEQYF
>TRBJ2-1|TRBV27|.|.
TGTGCCAGCAGGCCTCCTAGCCACAATGAGCAGTTCTTC
CASRPPSHNEQFF
>TRBJ2-2|TRBV28|.|.
TGTGCCAGCACTCCCGCAGGGGTTCCCGGGGAGCTGTTTTTT
CASTPAGVPGELFF
>TRBJ1-2|TRBV25-1|.|.
TGTGCCAGCAGTGATACGGTGAACTATGGCTACACCTTC
CASSDTVNYGYTF
>TRBJ1-4|TRBV21-1|.|.
TGTGCCAGCAGCAAAAGGGTAAGGGACAGGGACAGGGTGACTAATGAAAAACTGTTTTTT
CASSKRVRDRDRVTNEKLFF
>TRBJ2-2|TRBV5-4|TRBD2|.
TGTGCCAGCAGCTTGCTAGCGGGAGGGTCGAACACCGGGGAGCTGTTTTTT
CASSLLAGGSNTGELFF
>TRBJ1-1|TRBV4-3|.|.
TGCGCCAGCAGCCAAGAGAGCAACACTGAAGCTTTCTTT
CASSQESNTEAFF
>TRBJ2-7|TRBV6-5|TRBD2|.
TGTGCCAGCCAAGGGAGCGGGAGTTTGTACGAGCAGTACTTC
CASQGSGSLYEQYF
>TRBJ2-2|TRBV30|.|once
TGTGCCTGGAACAGGAACACCGGGGAGCTGTTTTTT
CAWNRNTGELFF
>TRBJ2-7|TRBV3-1/TRBV3-2|TRBD2|.
TGTGCCAGCAGCCTCAGACTAGCGGAGGCCTACGAGCAGTACTTC
CASSLRLAEAYEQYF
>TRBJ2-3|TRBV6-5|.|.
TGTGCCAGCAGTTCCCAGAGGTTCACAGATACGCAGTATTTT
CASSSQRFTDTQYF
>TRBJ2-7|TRBV7-8|.|.
TGTGCCAGCAGCTTAGCCACTCGGGAGCAGTACTTC
CASSLATREQYF
>TRBJ2-7|TRBV7-6|TRBD2|.
TGTGCCAGCAGGGTGAGAGCGGGAGCCTACGAGCAGTACTTC
CASRVRAGAYEQYF
>TRBJ1-2|TRBV7-2|.|once
TGTGCCAGCAGCCCTAAGGAGAGGTCTAACTATGGCTACACCTTC
CASSPKERSNYGYTF
>TRBJ2-7|TRBV19|TRBD2|.
TGTGCCAGTAGTAGGACCGCAACTAGCGGGAGTTGGAACGAGCAGTACTTC
CASSRTATSGSWNEQYF
>TRBJ2-2|TRBV9|.|once
TGTGCCAGCAGCGTAGGCAGCGCGAACACCGGGGAGCTGTTTTTT
CASSVGSANTGELFF
>TRBJ1-4|TRBV7-9|.|once
TGTGCCAGCAGCTTTCGAGGACTAACTAATGAAAAACTGTTTTTT
CASSFRGLTNEKLFF
>TRBJ2-7|TRBV24-1|TRBD2|.
TGTGCCACCAGTGGTCTAGCGGGAGGGGAGTACGAGCAGTACTTC
CATSGLAGGEYEQYF
>TRBJ2-1|TRBV11-2|.|.
TGTGCCAGCAGCTCCTCAGGAACCCGTTACAATGAGCAGTTCTTC
CASSSSGTRYNEQFF
>TRBJ2-2|TRBV19|.|.
TGTGCCAGTAGACCCCTCCGAGACACCACCGGGGAGCTGTTTTTT
CASRPLRDTTGELFF
>TRBJ1-2|TRBV7-9|.|.
TGTGCCAGCAGCTCCGGACAGAGCGCTTATGGCTACACCTTC
CASSSGQSAYGYTF
>TRBJ2-3|TRBV11-3|TRBD1|.
TGTGCCAGCAGCAACGGACAGGGGACAGATACGCAGTATTTT
CASSNGQGTDTQYF
>TRBJ1-1|TRBV5-1|.|.
TGCGCCAGCAGCTTGTCCGGACAGCCTAACACTGAAGCTTTCTTT
CASSLSGQPNTEAFF
>TRBJ2-1|TRBV14|TRBD2|.
TGTGCCAGCAGGGTAGCGGGAGCTTATGAGCAGTTCTTC
CASRVAGAYEQFF
>TRBJ2-7|TRBV7-9|.|once
TGTGCCAGCAGCTCCCAGGGCTACGAGCAGTACTTC
CASSSQGYEQYF
>TRBJ2-7|TRBV18|TRBD1|.
TGTGCCAGCTCACGAGGACAGGCCTACGAGCAGTACTTC
CASSRGQAYEQYF
>TRBJ1-1|TRBV6-1|.|few
TGTGCCAGCAGTGAGACGGGAGGTGGAACTGAAGCTTTCTTT
CASSETGGGTEAFF
>TRBJ1-1|TRBV6-6|TRBD1|.
TGTGCCAGCAGTACGGACAGGGGGAACACTGAAGCTTTCTTT
CASSTDRGNTEAFF
>TRBJ2-6|TRBV5-1|.|once
TGCGCCAGCAGCTTGACCGGGTCTGGGGCCAACGTCCTGACTTTC
CASSLTGSGANVLTF
>TRBJ2-3|TRBV6-2/TRBV6-3|TRBD2|.
TGTGCCAGCAGTAAGACTAGCGGGTCGCCAGATACGCAGTATTTT
CASSKTSGSPDTQYF
>TRBJ2-7|TRBV18|TRBD1|.
TGTGCCAGCTCAGGGGGACAGGGCTACGAGCAGTACTTC
CASSGGQGYEQYF
>TRBJ1-6|TRBV3-1/TRBV3-2|TRBD1|.
TGTGCCAGCAGCCGAAGGTCAGGGGGCCGTAATTCACCCCTCCACTTT
CASSRRSGGRNSPLHF
>TRBJ1-2|TRBV3-1/TRBV3-2|.|.
TGTGCCAGCAGCCAAGAATGGTCGGAGGGGCTTCTTCGTGACTATGGCTACACCTTC
CASSQEWSEGLLRDYGYTF
>TRBJ1-2|TRBV7-8|.|.
TGTGCCAGCAGCTTAGCCACAGGGAGCATTAATGGCTACACCTTC
CASSLATGSINGYTF
>TRBJ2-7|TRBV3-1/TRBV3-2|TRBD2|.
TGTGCCAGCAGCCCCACCGGGACTAGCTTCTACGAGCAGTACTTC
CASSPTGTSFYEQYF
>TRBJ2-7|TRBV19|TRBD1|.
TGTGCCACAACAGGGGGAGGATTCGGCGAGCAGTACTTC
CATTGGGFGEQYF
>TRBJ2-3|TRBV7-9|TRBD2|.
TGTGCCAGCAGCTTAAGCGGGAGCCGCACAGATACGCAGTATTTT
CASSLSGSRTDTQYF
>TRBJ1-6|TRBV28|.|.
TGTGCCAGCAGCCTATTCCCCCTGGGGGGGAATTCACCCCTCCACTTT
CASSLFPLGGNSPLHF